Below, 15 T cell receptor beta chains from the same sample are listed, as sequenced in a study of OX40 agonist ivuxolimab in advanced cancers. Here immunoSEQ multiplex PCR was the method, and the copy in TCRdb shows in-frame clones only, minus some. This sample yields approximately 60,000 clones, of which 84% are seen a single time; 27% belongs to the top ten. Sequencing was performed on CD4+ or CD8+ T cells sorted from blood, taken in a trial of the OX40 agonist ivuxolimab. Receptor source: an adult with an advanced solid tumor such as melanoma, head and neck, liver or kidney cancer.

The gene calls are TRBV6-1 and TRBJ2-7; D may be TRBD1 (6 bases). The germline V gene encodes CDR1 MNHNS and CDR2 SASEGT. The CDR3 has 13 amino acids. Between the trimmed V and J ends, which lost 2 bases and 3 bases, there was a span of 8 bases. DNA of the CDR3: TGTGCCAGCAGTGAACAGGGGTTCTACGAGCAGTACTTC. Translating gives CASSEQGFYEQYF.

This chain connects TRBV7-9 to TRBJ2-7; the match to TRBD1 covers 9 bases. CDR3 length: 15 amino acids. V shed 2 bases, J shed 6 bases, and the junction held 8 bases outside the gene matches. Germline V gene sequence: CDR1 SEHNR, CDR2 FQNEAQ (reference sequence). For the CDR3, the DNA is TGTGCCAGCAGCTTACTTGGGACAGGGAACGCCGAGCAGTACTTC. This translates into CASSLLGTGNAEQYF.

The V gene is TRBV12-5, the J gene TRBJ1-3; D gene unclear. Germline lookup yields CDR1 LGHNT and CDR2 FRNRAP. The CDR3 has 13 residues. Trimming took off 3 bases at V and 1 base at J, with 4 bases between the two ends. The CDR3 nucleotides read TGTGCTAGTGGTTTAAGGTCTGGAAACACCATATATTTT. This codes for CASGLRSGNTIYF.

The chain combines TRBV7-2 with TRBJ1-1; D is unresolved. This CDR3 region has 13 residues. The V end lost 0 bases, the J end lost 5 bases, and 7 bases lay between the germline ends. CDR1 and CDR2 (germline): SGHTA, FQGNSA. Here the CDR3 DNA reads TGTGCCAGCAGCTTAGCGAGGCCAACTGAAGCTTTCTTT. Amino acids: CASSLARPTEAFF.

The rearrangement joins TRBV15 to TRBJ2-3; the match to TRBD2 covers 12 bases. J lost 4 bases, V lost 3 bases, and 8 bases had no gene match. The CDR3 is 17 residues long. Germline V gene lookup returns CDR1 LNHNV and CDR2 YYDKDF (reference sequence). CDR3 nucleotides: TGTGCCACCAGCAGCCCGATCCGACTAGCGGGAGCAGATACGCAGTATTTT. It encodes CATSSPIRLAGADTQYF.

V is TRBV9 and J is TRBJ2-7, with D perhaps TRBD2 (6 bases). V shed 4 bases and J shed 4 bases, with 15 bases lying between them. There are 14 residues in the CDR3. CDR1 is SGDLS and CDR2 is YYNGEE in the germline V gene. The CDR3 bases are TGTGCCAGCAGCCTCGGGACTCAGGATTACGAGCAGTACTTC. It yields the protein CASSLGTQDYEQYF.

The chain has TRBV9 and TRBJ2-3, with D possibly TRBD1 on 5 matching bases. CDR1 is SGDLS, CDR2 YYNGEE, per germline. Trimming removed 4 bases at V and 0 bases at J, with 15 bases between. This CDR3 has 16 amino acids. The CDR3 region is CASSPHIGASTDTQYF. The CDR3 region has the DNA TGTGCCAGCAGCCCCCATATTGGGGCGAGCACAGATACGCAGTATTTT.

J is TRBJ1-4 and V is TRBV11-2; 9 bases agree with TRBD1. Germline CDR1 SGHAT, CDR2 FQNNGV. V trimming: 1 base; J trimming: 4 bases; junction bases outside the gene matches: 1. There are 15 residues in the CDR3. The CDR3 bases are TGTGCCAGCAGCTTAGGGGACAGGGATAATGAAAAACTGTTTTTT. Translating gives CASSLGDRDNEKLFF.

The chain combines TRBV6-1 with TRBJ1-6; the match to TRBD1 covers 7 bases. J lost 15 bases, V lost 2 bases, and 10 bases had no gene match. The V gene's germline CDR1 is MNHNS and CDR2 SASEGT. The CDR3 consists of 14 residues. CDR3 in DNA: TGTGCCAGCAGTGAAAGCCAGGGGGGGGGCGACCTCCACTTT. It encodes CASSESQGGGDLHF.

The chain has TRBV11-2 and TRBJ2-5; no firm D call. Germline values: CDR1 SGHAT, CDR2 FQNNGV. The CDR3 loop spans 12 amino acids. V was clipped by 4 bases and J by 2 bases, with 5 bases between them. As DNA, the CDR3 is TGTGCCAGCAGCTCACAACAAGAGACCCAGTACTTC. Its protein is CASSSQQETQYF.

The chain links TRBV28 to TRBJ2-5; the D gene is possibly TRBD2 (6 bases). Looked up from germline, CDR1 is MDHEN and CDR2 is SYDVKM. The V end lost 6 bases, the J end lost 5 bases, and 13 bases lay between the germline ends. This CDR3 has 13 amino acids. CDR3 in amino acids: CASRGLAWETQYF. The CDR3 DNA is TGTGCCAGCAGGGGACTTGCTTGGGAGACCCAGTACTTC.

The chain links TRBV19 to TRBJ2-1; 8 bases are a match to TRBD2. The ends lost 8 bases at V and 2 bases at J; junction bases unmatched: 11. The CDR3 totals 16 residues. CDR1 and CDR2 from the germline V gene are LNHDA and SQIVND (reference sequence). CDR3 amino acids: CASGESAGGTYNEQFF. The CDR3 DNA follows: TGTGCCAGTGGAGAGTCGGCGGGGGGCACCTACAATGAGCAGTTCTTC.

This clone was observed once. The rearrangement links TRBV25-1 to TRBJ1-4; unclear D gene. There are 16 residues in the CDR3. Germline V gives CDR1 MGHDK, CDR2 SYGVNS. V lost 1 base and J 3 bases, leaving 12 bases between the germline ends. CDR3 nucleotide sequence: TGTGCCAGCAGTGAATTCCATATGGGGTCTAATGAAAAACTGTTTTTT. It specifies CASSEFHMGSNEKLFF.

The V call is TRBV19, the J call TRBJ2-6; 8 positions match TRBD1. J was trimmed by 2 bases and V by 0 bases; bases with no gene match: 3. This CDR3 comprises 17 residues. CDR1 and CDR2 (germline): LNHDA, SQIVND (reference sequence). The CDR3 sequence: CASSIEGQDPGANVLTF. CDR3 DNA: TGTGCCAGTAGTATAGAGGGACAGGACCCTGGGGCCAACGTCCTGACTTTC.

This chain connects TRBV4-2 to TRBJ2-2; D call uncertain. The CDR3 extends over 14 amino acids. V was pared by 0 bases and J by 6 bases, with 8 bases between. Germline lookup yields CDR1 LGHNA and CDR2 YNFKEQ. CDR3 bases: TGTGCCAGCAGCCAAGAGCGAGCCTCCGGGGAGCTGTTTTTT. Translation gives CASSQERASGELFF.